This T cell receptor (beta chain) is drawn from a study of blood T cells in healthy people across ages. This clonotype was picked up many times. The CDR3 contains 15 residues. V lost 1 base and J lost 6; bases outside the gene matches: 6. Germline CDR1 SEHNR, CDR2 FQNEAQ (reference sequence). The use of a sample-barcoded 5' primer and a J-beta primer mix characterized a second PCR of about 7 to 12 cycles. Using its own MiXCR run on the 5' RACE reads, TCRdb lists one record per CDR3 protein. In the table there are roughly 680,000 distinct CDR3 sequences, over 40% of which are singletons. This clonotype was obtained from a woman of 80 years or more in good health. Sequenced sample: blood. The rearrangement uses TRBV7-9 and TRBJ2-4; TRBD1 matches at 7 bases. As DNA, the CDR3 is TGTGCCAGCAGCTTAGAAGGACAGGCTAGAAACATTCAGTACTTC. This translates into CASSLEGQARNIQYF.